This T cell receptor beta chain was obtained from a study of blood T cell repertoires in COVID-19. Whole-study context: Acute-phase and convalescent COVID-19 samples originated in the United States, Italy and Spain. The analysed material was cDNA or gDNA that came from T cells, B-cell-depleted T cells, or PBMCs.

Original processing notes: Reference gene primer amplification in the assay estimated nucleated cell counts. Generated by immunoSEQ multiplex PCR, the TCRdb table keeps only in-frame clones and is missing some. That table gives V, J and clone size, and the DNA gave D and trimming. The table has around 170,000 clones, over 80% seen once. CDR3 size: 15 residues. The V gene is TRBV21-1, the J gene TRBJ2-3; whether TRBD2, the table's D call, matches the DNA was not checked. TRBV21-1 is deemed a pseudogene. The sequence came from an older woman with acute or convalescent COVID-19. Sequencing was done on a sample of peripheral blood. The CDR3 loop is CASSTRRGGTDTQYF. The CDR3 nucleotides are TGTGCCAGCAGCACCCGGCGGGGGGGCACAGATACGCAGTATTTT.